The 30 T cell receptor beta chains presented below share a single source sample, sequenced in a study of blood T cell repertoires in COVID-19. The table came from immunoSEQ multiplex PCR; TCRdb's copy has only in-frame clones and leaves some out. The sample yields a few hundred thousand clones, roughly 89% seen once. The sequenced sample was peripheral blood. These receptor sequences come from a woman between 40 and 55 years old who had recovered from COVID-19.

The rearrangement links TRBV21-1 to TRBJ1-4. TRBV21-1 is described as a pseudogene. The CDR3 runs to 15 residues. CDR3 DNA sequence: TGTGCCAGCAGCAAAGTTAACAGCCGAGGGGAAAAACTGTTTTTT. This codes for CASSKVNSRGEKLFF.

CDR3 nucleotide sequence: TGTGCCAGCAGCCAAGGAGACGGGGGTGGCTACACCTTC. It encodes CASSQGDGGGYTF. The V and J genes are TRBV3-1 (or the pseudogene TRBV3-2) and TRBJ1-2; TRBD1 is a possible D gene (5 bases). V was trimmed by 1 base and J by 7 bases, leaving 10 bases between them. The CDR3 extends over 13 amino acids. CDR1 is LGHDT and CDR2 is YNNKEL in the germline V gene (reference sequence).

The chain uses TRBV3-1 (or the pseudogene TRBV3-2) and TRBJ2-6; 10 nucleotides agree with TRBD2. This CDR3 is 17 amino acids long. The trim removed 0 bases at V and 2 bases at J, leaving 1 base unmatched. In germline, CDR1 is LGHDT, CDR2 YNNKEL (reference sequence). Written as DNA, the CDR3 is TGTGCCAGCAGCCAAGATCTAGCGGGAGCTGGGGCCAACGTCCTGACTTTC. Amino acid sequence: CASSQDLAGAGANVLTF.

This chain links TRBV27 with TRBJ2-7; 8 bases fit TRBD2. The CDR3 contains 14 residues. Losses at the gene ends were 3 bases for V and 2 bases for J; bases not matched to a gene: 3. Germline values: CDR1 MNHEY, CDR2 SMNVEV (reference sequence). The CDR3 is CASSFREGPYEQYF. As DNA, the CDR3 is TGTGCCAGCAGTTTTCGGGAGGGACCCTACGAGCAGTACTTC.

This chain uses TRBV18 with TRBJ2-1; 14 positions agree with TRBD2. The CDR3 runs 18 residues. V was clipped by 4 bases and J by 7 bases; unmatched bases: 12. Germline CDR1 and CDR2: KGHSH and LQKENI. CDR3: CASSRRLVGTSGGNEQFF. The CDR3, as DNA: TGTGCCAGCTCACGACGACTAGTTGGGACTAGCGGGGGTAATGAGCAGTTCTTC.

The chain is built from TRBV2 and TRBJ1-2; D perhaps matches TRBD1 (6 bases). The V gene lost 6 bases and the J gene lost 2 bases, with 7 bases spanning the gap. CDR1 and CDR2 (germline): SNHLY, FYNNEI. The CDR3 consists of 12 residues. The CDR3 reads CASSGTNYGYTF. For the CDR3, the DNA is TGTGCCAGCAGCGGGACAAACTATGGCTACACCTTC. Using reference TRBV2 and TRBJ1-2 for the parts outside the CDR3, the full variable domain is EPEVTQTPSHQVTQMGQEVILRCVPISNHLYFYWYRQILGQKVEFLVSFYNNEISEKSEIFDDQFSVERPDGSNFTLKIRSTKLEDSAMYFCASSGTNYGYTFGSGTRLTVV.

The chain links TRBV7-8 to TRBJ1-2, with D perhaps matching TRBD1 (5 bases). This CDR3 spans 14 amino acids. Trimming took 5 bases from V and 11 from J, leaving 21 bases between them. CDR1 and CDR2 (germline): SGHVS, FQNEAQ. CDR3 sequence (DNA): TGTGCCAGCAGCGGCGATGGAAGACAGACCTATTACACCTTC. Its translation: CASSGDGRQTYYTF.

The V and J genes are TRBV2 and TRBJ1-2; 10 bases are shared with TRBD1. This CDR3 is 14 amino acids long. Germline V gene lookup returns CDR1 SNHLY and CDR2 FYNNEI. The V gene end was trimmed by 5 bases and the J gene end by 5 bases; junction bases not matched to a gene: 5. The CDR3 reads CASSRDRGGYGYTF. CDR3 coding DNA: TGTGCCAGCAGTAGGGACAGGGGAGGATATGGCTACACCTTC. The full variable domain, rest sourced from reference TRBV2 and TRBJ1-2, is EPEVTQTPSHQVTQMGQEVILRCVPISNHLYFYWYRQILGQKVEFLVSFYNNEISEKSEIFDDQFSVERPDGSNFTLKIRSTKLEDSAMYFCASSRDRGGYGYTFGSGTRLTVV.

In regard to this clone: Other nucleotide sequences in the sample specify the same CDR3. The chain carries TRBV2 and TRBJ2-2; 9 bases map to TRBD2. The CDR3 loop spans 15 amino acids. Germline V CDR1 and CDR2: SNHLY, FYNNEI. V gave up 6 bases and J gave up 5 bases; unmatched junction bases: 7. CDR3 nucleotides: TGTGCCAGCAGCGAGGGACTAGCACGGACCGGGGAGCTGTTTTTT. As protein: CASSEGLARTGELFF.

The V call is TRBV11-2, the J call TRBJ2-1; 14 positions agree with TRBD2. CDR3 size: 16 residues. Germline assignment: CDR1 SGHAT and CDR2 FQNNGV. The V segment lost 3 bases and the J segment 6 bases; nucleotides outside the gene matches: 4. The CDR3 DNA reads TGTGCCAGCAGCTTTAAGACTAGCGGGGGGGGCAATGAGCAGTTCTTC. Encoded protein: CASSFKTSGGGNEQFF.

As to this clone: At one boundary the junction diverges from the germline segment, which might be a read error. This rearrangement joins TRBV3-1 (or the pseudogene TRBV3-2) to TRBJ1-1; D might be TRBD1 (5 bases). Germline lookup yields CDR1 LGHDT and CDR2 YNNKEL (reference sequence). This CDR3 has 12 residues. CDR3 coding DNA: TGTGCCAGCAGCCAAGATGAAAGGGGCGAGATTTTT. Translation gives CASSQDERGEIF.

The rearrangement joins TRBV4-1 to TRBJ1-2; unclear D gene. V gave up 3 bases and J gave up 1 base, with 18 bases separating them. The CDR3 has 17 residues. Per the germline V gene, CDR1 is MGHRA and CDR2 is YSYEKL. CDR3 DNA sequence: TGCGCCAGCAGCCAGGCCCTAGATCATCAGATTAACTATGGCTACACCTTC. It encodes CASSQALDHQINYGYTF.

The V call is TRBV7-9, the J call TRBJ1-5, with TRBD1 matching over 7 bases. This CDR3 region has 14 residues. V lost 5 bases and J lost 1; bases outside the gene matches: 2. Per germline, CDR1 SEHNR and CDR2 FQNEAQ (reference sequence). The chain's CDR3 is CASSQTGSNQPQHF. The CDR3 nucleotides are TGTGCCAGCAGCCAGACAGGGAGCAATCAGCCCCAGCATTTT.

J is TRBJ2-7 and V is TRBV6-5; D gene unclear. This CDR3 is built from 14 residues. Trimming shortened V by 4 bases and J by 1 base, and 11 bases separated the two germline ends. CDR1 is MNHEY, CDR2 SVGAGI, per germline. The CDR3 here is CASSLTSASYEQYF. The CDR3 coding sequence is TGTGCCAGCAGTTTGACATCCGCTTCCTACGAGCAGTACTTC.

The chain has TRBV9 and TRBJ2-7, with D perhaps TRBD1 (5 bases). Germline-derived CDR1 and CDR2 are SGDLS and YYNGEE. The CDR3 is made up of 14 amino acids. Trimming shortened V by 0 bases and J by 4 bases, and 11 bases separated the two germline ends. The DNA of the CDR3 is TGTGCCAGCAGCGTAGAGCAGGGATCTTACGAGCAGTACTTC. Translation: CASSVEQGSYEQYF.

The chain uses TRBV5-5 and TRBJ2-5; no clear D gene. Trimming removed 2 bases at V and 2 bases at J, with 10 bases between. The CDR3 extends over 14 amino acids. The germline V gene has CDR1 SGHKS and CDR2 YYEKEE (reference sequence). CDR3 sequence: CASSFVTPQETQYF. For the CDR3, the DNA is TGTGCCAGCAGCTTTGTGACACCACAAGAGACCCAGTACTTC. Complete variable domain (other parts from reference TRBV5-5 and TRBJ2-5): DAGVTQSPTHLIKTRGQQVTLRCSPISGHKSVSWYQQVLGQGPQFIFQYYEKEERGRGNFPDRFSARQFPNYSSELNVNALLLGDSALYLCASSFVTPQETQYFGPGTRLLVL.

This chain connects TRBV3-1 (or the pseudogene TRBV3-2) to TRBJ2-5, with 11 bases identical to TRBD2. This CDR3 region has 15 residues. J lost 7 bases, V lost 6 bases, and 10 bases had no gene match. Germline V CDR1 and CDR2: LGHDT, YNNKEL (reference sequence). The CDR3 nucleotides are TGTGCCAGCAGTATTAGCGGGGGGGCCGGGGGGACCCAGTACTTC. Protein product: CASSISGGAGGTQYF.

This chain joins TRBV11-3 and TRBJ2-5, with D maybe TRBD2 (5 bases). The CDR3 is 16 amino acids. Germline V CDR1 and CDR2: SGHNT, YENEEA. V was clipped by 4 bases and J by 2 bases, with 17 bases between them. CDR3 residues: CASSSRHPTGQETQYF. CDR3 sequence (DNA): TGTGCCAGCAGCTCTAGACACCCAACGGGACAAGAGACCCAGTACTTC.

The J gene is TRBJ1-3, the V gene TRBV14, with D possibly matching TRBD1 (6 bases). The V end lost 4 bases, the J end lost 4 bases, and 17 bases lay between the germline ends. Per germline, CDR1 SGHDN and CDR2 FVKESK. CDR3 length equals 16 residues. DNA for the CDR3: TGTGCCAGCAGCCGGATCGGCGACAGGACGGGAAACACCATATATTTT. The encoded protein is CASSRIGDRTGNTIYF.

This chain joins TRBV5-5 and TRBJ1-1; perhaps TRBD1 as D (5 bases). The V gene's germline CDR1 is SGHKS and CDR2 YYEKEE (reference sequence). Trimming left V 2 bases short and J 2 bases short, with 10 bases between. The CDR3 length is 14 residues. In nucleotides, the CDR3 is TGTGCCAGCAGCTTTCTAGACAGAAACACTGAAGCTTTCTTT. This translates into CASSFLDRNTEAFF. Complete variable domain (other parts from reference TRBV5-5 and TRBJ1-1): DAGVTQSPTHLIKTRGQQVTLRCSPISGHKSVSWYQQVLGQGPQFIFQYYEKEERGRGNFPDRFSARQFPNYSSELNVNALLLGDSALYLCASSFLDRNTEAFFGQGTRLTVV.

The count of this clone is one. This chain joins TRBV9 and TRBJ2-3; 12 bases agree with TRBD2. Germline V lookup: CDR1 SGDLS, CDR2 YYNGEE. V gave up 4 bases and J gave up 3 bases; unmatched junction bases: 6. The CDR3 contains 16 residues. This CDR3 is CASSPRLAGVTDTQYF. For the CDR3, the DNA is TGTGCCAGCAGCCCCCGACTAGCGGGAGTGACAGATACGCAGTATTTT.

The chain has TRBV18 and TRBJ1-4; D gene uncertain. Trimming left V 1 base short and J 8 bases short, with 11 bases between. This CDR3 is built from 14 residues. The germline V gene has CDR1 KGHSH and CDR2 LQKENI. CDR3 loop: CASSPQDTGEKLFF. The CDR3 DNA follows: TGTGCCAGCTCACCACAGGATACGGGGGAAAAACTGTTTTTT.

A single count supports this clone. Other DNA sequences in the same sample also yield this CDR3. The rearrangement links TRBV2 to TRBJ1-2, with 9 bases identical to TRBD1. The CDR3 runs 13 residues. V shed 4 bases, J shed 6 bases, and the junction held 3 bases outside the gene matches. Germline CDR1 is SNHLY and CDR2 is FYNNEI. CDR3 nucleotide sequence: TGTGCCAGCAGTGTCCGACAGGGGGATGGCTACACCTTC. Translating it yields CASSVRQGDGYTF.

The chain recombines TRBV4-1 with TRBJ1-1, with D maybe TRBD1 (5 bases). CDR1 MGHRA and CDR2 YSYEKL come from the germline V gene. V was cut by 4 bases and J by 3 bases, with 15 bases left in between. This CDR3 contains 15 residues. The CDR3 DNA reads TGCGCCAGCAGCCCCTTACGGGGGGGGTACACTGAAGCTTTCTTT. It is translated as CASSPLRGGYTEAFF.

The CDR3 reads CATSTSVPGGTDTQYF. As DNA, the CDR3 is TGTGCCACCAGTACCTCCGTCCCGGGGGGCACAGATACGCAGTATTTT. The chain recombines TRBV24-1 with TRBJ2-3; tentative D call: TRBD2 (6 bases). The CDR3 covers 16 residues. Trimming stripped 6 bases from V and 1 base from J, with 16 bases between. Germline CDR1 reads KGHDR; CDR2 reads SFDVKD.

The CDR3 reads CASSEGPTGPVWFF. Here the CDR3 DNA reads TGTGCCAGCAGTGAAGGACCTACAGGCCCGGTCTGGTTCTTC. This chain links TRBV6-1 with TRBJ2-1; maybe TRBD1 (5 bases). Germline V lookup: CDR1 MNHNS, CDR2 SASEGT. CDR3 size: 14 residues. Trimming removed 1 base at V and 15 bases at J, with 19 bases between.

The chain links TRBV18 to TRBJ2-4; TRBD1 matches 7 bases. The V segment lost 5 bases and the J segment 5 bases; nucleotides outside the gene matches: 3. Germline CDR1 reads KGHSH; CDR2 reads LQKENI. The CDR3 extends over 13 amino acids. The CDR3 here is CASSTGTENIQYF. The CDR3, as DNA: TGTGCCAGCTCAACCGGGACAGAAAACATTCAGTACTTC.

The chain employs TRBV27 and TRBJ1-1, with D perhaps TRBD1 (6 bases). Germline V lookup: CDR1 MNHEY, CDR2 SMNVEV (reference sequence). This CDR3 has 16 residues. V shed 4 bases and J shed 4 bases, with 19 bases lying between them. The CDR3 coding sequence is TGTGCCAGCAGTTCGGGCAGAGGCCGGGGGGCCACTGAAGCTTTCTTT. The encoded protein is CASSSGRGRGATEAFF.

The genes are TRBV5-4 and TRBJ2-4; 10 nucleotides align to TRBD1. The ends lost 5 bases at V and 7 bases at J; junction bases unmatched: 9. This CDR3 contains 15 residues. Germline V gives CDR1 SGHNT, CDR2 YYREEE (reference sequence). The CDR3 bases are TGTGCCAGCAGTCCCCCGGGACAGGGGTTGAACATTCAGTACTTC. Its translation: CASSPPGQGLNIQYF.

The chain recombines TRBV2 with TRBJ2-1, with 15 bases aligning to TRBD2. After removal of 3 bases from V and 4 bases from J, the junction contained 10 bases not matched to a gene. The germline CDR1 and CDR2 sequences are SNHLY and FYNNEI. This CDR3 has 19 residues. The DNA for the CDR3 is TGTGCCAGCAGTGATCCCCGGACTAGCGGGGGGGCGGGGTACAATGAGCAGTTCTTC. Translating it yields CASSDPRTSGGAGYNEQFF. The full variable domain, rest sourced from reference TRBV2 and TRBJ2-1, is EPEVTQTPSHQVTQMGQEVILRCVPISNHLYFYWYRQILGQKVEFLVSFYNNEISEKSEIFDDQFSVERPDGSNFTLKIRSTKLEDSAMYFCASSDPRTSGGAGYNEQFFGPGTRLTVL.